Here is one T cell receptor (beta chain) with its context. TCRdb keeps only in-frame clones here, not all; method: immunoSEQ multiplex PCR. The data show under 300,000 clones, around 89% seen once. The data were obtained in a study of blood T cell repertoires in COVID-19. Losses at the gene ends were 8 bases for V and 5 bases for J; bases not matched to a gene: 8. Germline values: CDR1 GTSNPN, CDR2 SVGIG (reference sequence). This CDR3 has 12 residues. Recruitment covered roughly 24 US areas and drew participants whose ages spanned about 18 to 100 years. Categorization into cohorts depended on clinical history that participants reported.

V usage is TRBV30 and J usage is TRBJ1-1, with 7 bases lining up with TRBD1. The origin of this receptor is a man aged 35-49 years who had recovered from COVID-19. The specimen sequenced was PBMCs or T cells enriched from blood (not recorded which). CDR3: CAATGVGTEAFF. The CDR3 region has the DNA TGTGCCGCTACAGGGGTTGGTACTGAAGCTTTCTTT.